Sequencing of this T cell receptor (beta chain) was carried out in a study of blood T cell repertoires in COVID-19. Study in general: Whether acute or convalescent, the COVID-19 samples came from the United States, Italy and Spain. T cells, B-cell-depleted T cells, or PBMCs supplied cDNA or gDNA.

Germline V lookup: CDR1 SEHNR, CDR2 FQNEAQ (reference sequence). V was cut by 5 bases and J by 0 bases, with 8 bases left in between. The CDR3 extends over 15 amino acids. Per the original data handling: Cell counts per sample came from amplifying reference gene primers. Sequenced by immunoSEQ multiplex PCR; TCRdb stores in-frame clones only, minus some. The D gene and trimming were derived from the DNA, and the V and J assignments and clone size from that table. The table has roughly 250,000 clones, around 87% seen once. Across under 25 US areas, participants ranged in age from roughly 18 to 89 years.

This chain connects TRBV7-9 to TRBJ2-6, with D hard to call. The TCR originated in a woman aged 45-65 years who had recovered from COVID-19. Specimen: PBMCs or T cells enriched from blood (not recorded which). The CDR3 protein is CASSPHVSGANVLTF. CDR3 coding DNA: TGTGCCAGCAGCCCACACGTCTCTGGGGCCAACGTCCTGACTTTC.